The rows below give T cell receptor beta chains drawn from one sample of a study of T cell repertoires in cytomegalovirus infection. TCRdb recomputed calls from the reads with MiXCR, one row per CDR3 protein. In the table there are about 740,000 distinct CDR3 sequences, 35% to 45% of which are singletons. The sample consisted of PBMCs. The receptors here all came from a human donor in good health (CMV status not recorded). Some clones in this sample may be carry-over from other donors' samples. CDR3s include the opening cysteine and the closing phenylalanine or tryptophan. The D gene is left open where the match is weak. Part of the rows lack a size; the others show once, few, many or a class for expanded clones.

cdr3_length,clone_size,v_call,d_call,j_call,cdr3_nt,cdr3_aa
16,few,TRBV12-3/TRBV12-4,TRBD2,TRBJ2-5,TGTGCCAGCAGTCCAAGCGGGGGGGGTCTTCAGGAGACCCAGTACTTC,CASSPSGGGLQETQYF
14,once,TRBV25-1,TRBD2,TRBJ2-1,TGTGCCAGCGTCACACGGGGTACTAGCGGGGAGCAGTTCTTC,CASVTRGTSGEQFF
11,.,TRBV12-3/TRBV12-4,.,TRBJ1-1,TGTGCCAGCAGTTTACTGGGTGAAGCTTTCTTT,CASSLLGEAFF
11,.,TRBV29-1,.,TRBJ1-1,TGCAGCGGCCAGGTGGGCACTGAAGCTTTCTTT,CSGQVGTEAFF
12,.,TRBV12-3/TRBV12-4,.,TRBJ1-3,TGTGCCAGCAGTCACAGGGGAAACACCATATATTTT,CASSHRGNTIYF
15,few,TRBV7-6,TRBD1,TRBJ1-6,TGTGCCAGCAGCTCGACAGGGGCTCGGAATTCACCCCTCCACTTT,CASSSTGARNSPLHF
14,many,TRBV7-3,.,TRBJ1-1,TGTGCCAGCAGCTCCCAGGGGTTGAACACTGAAGCTTTCTTT,CASSSQGLNTEAFF
13,.,TRBV11-2,TRBD2,TRBJ2-7,TGTGCCAGCAGCCTTGAAGCGGGGGCCCCCCAGGGCTTC,CASSLEAGAPQGF
18,.,TRBV27,TRBD2,TRBJ2-3,TGTGCCAGCAGTTTATCGTCCCGAATAGCGGGTAGCACAGATACGCAGTATTTT,CASSLSSRIAGSTDTQYF
17,once,TRBV20-1,.,TRBJ1-5,TGCAGTGCTAGAGATACCTTAGGACGGACAAGCAATCAGCCCCAGCATTTT,CSARDTLGRTSNQPQHF
16,.,TRBV5-6,.,TRBJ2-7,TGTGCCAGCAGCTTGGTCGGGTGCAGGGACTCCTACGAGCAGTACTTC,CASSLVGCRDSYEQYF
14,.,TRBV5-1,.,TRBJ2-5,TGCGCCAGCAGCTTATGGTCAAGGGAAGAGACCCAGTACTTC,CASSLWSREETQYF
14,many,TRBV7-9,TRBD2,TRBJ2-7,TGTGCCAGCAGCATGGGGGGGTCGAGCTACGAGCAGTACTTC,CASSMGGSSYEQYF
17,few,TRBV19,TRBD2,TRBJ2-3,TGTGCCAGTAGTATAATTGGCAGAAGCGGGATAACAGATACGCAGTATTTT,CASSIIGRSGITDTQYF
13,.,TRBV12-3/TRBV12-4,.,TRBJ1-2,TGTGCCAGCAGTGTTGCAGTTCGTATGGGCTACACCTTC,CASSVAVRMGYTF
15,few,TRBV27,TRBD1,TRBJ2-2,TGTGCCAGCAGTGTCGGACAGGCGCGCACCGGGGAGCTGTTTTTT,CASSVGQARTGELFF
14,few,TRBV6-6,.,TRBJ1-1,TGTGCCAGCAGTTACGGTCCAGGGTACACTGAAGCTTTCTTT,CASSYGPGYTEAFF
14,.,TRBV6-6,TRBD1,TRBJ1-5,TGTGCCAGCAGGGGGACAGGGTCGAATCAGCCCCAGCATTTT,CASRGTGSNQPQHF
15,few,TRBV7-9,.,TRBJ1-1,TGTGCCAGCAGCGCCAGACAGGCCGTGAGCACTGAAGCTTTCTTT,CASSARQAVSTEAFF
15,.,TRBV11-2,.,TRBJ2-7,TGTGCCAGCAGCGTAGGACGGTCAGGTACCTACGAGCAGTACTTC,CASSVGRSGTYEQYF
10,.,TRBV28,.,TRBJ2-7,TGTGCCAGCGGGAGAGAAGAGCAGTACTTC,CASGREEQYF
13,.,TRBV28,TRBD1,TRBJ2-7,TGTGCCAGAAGCGCGACAGGGGCCTACGAGCAGTACTTC,CARSATGAYEQYF
15,.,TRBV3-1,TRBD1,TRBJ1-6,TGTGCCAGCAGCCAAGTGATGAGGGGGCATTCACCCCTCCACTTT,CASSQVMRGHSPLHF
17,.,TRBV6-8,TRBD2,TRBJ2-1,TGTGCCAGCAGATATAATCCCAGCGGGAGGGACAGAGATGAGCAGTTCTTC,CASRYNPSGRDRDEQFF
16,few,TRBV6-6,.,TRBJ1-3,TGTGCCAGCAGTTATTTTTCCAGGATCTCTGGAAACACCATATATTTT,CASSYFSRISGNTIYF
15,.,TRBV6-5,TRBD1,TRBJ2-2,TGTGCCAGCAGGCCCACAGGGGCGATCACCGGGGAGCTGTTTTTT,CASRPTGAITGELFF
15,few,TRBV5-1,.,TRBJ1-1,TGCGCCAGCAGCTTGGGAGCCATGGTTATCGGTGAAGCTTTCTTT,CASSLGAMVIGEAFF
15,few,TRBV20-1,.,TRBJ1-5,TGCAGTGCTAGTCGTTTGGGCAGGCTCAATCAGCCCCAGCATTTT,CSASRLGRLNQPQHF
18,few,TRBV7-6,TRBD2,TRBJ2-3,TGTGCCAGCAGCACACCCCTGGCGGGGGGCCTCAACACAGATACGCAGTATTTT,CASSTPLAGGLNTDTQYF
15,few,TRBV19,TRBD1,TRBJ1-2,TGTGCCAGTAGTGCGGGACAGGGGACCAACTATGGCTACACCTTC,CASSAGQGTNYGYTF
13,few,TRBV30,.,TRBJ1-1,TGTGCCTGGAGTGTATACATGAACACTGAAGCTTTCTTT,CAWSVYMNTEAFF
17,.,TRBV5-6,TRBD1,TRBJ1-5,TGTGCCAGCAGCTTGTCCTTGGACAGGGCCTTTAATCAGCCCCAGCATTTT,CASSLSLDRAFNQPQHF
17,few,TRBV5-4,TRBD1,TRBJ2-2,TGTGCCAGCAGCTTGGGAGACAGGGGGCTCGACACCGGGGAGCTGTTTTTT,CASSLGDRGLDTGELFF
16,many,TRBV7-8,TRBD2,TRBJ2-5,TGTGCCAGCAGCTTATTTGCGACTAGCCTACAAGAGACCCAGTACTTC,CASSLFATSLQETQYF
14,.,TRBV5-6,.,TRBJ1-1,TGTGCCAGCAGCAAGGGACGGACAAACACTGAAGCTTTCTTT,CASSKGRTNTEAFF
14,few,TRBV5-4,TRBD2,TRBJ2-1,TGTGCCAGCAGAACTAGCGGGGGGTACAATGAGCAGTTCTTC,CASRTSGGYNEQFF
13,.,TRBV24-1,.,TRBJ2-1,TGTGCCACCAGTGATCTGTTTTACAATGAGCAGTTCTTC,CATSDLFYNEQFF
11,.,TRBV20-1,.,TRBJ1-1,TGCAGTGCTAGAAAGAGTAGTGAAGCTTTCTTT,CSARKSSEAFF
13,.,TRBV30,.,TRBJ2-7,TGTGCCTGCGGACCCTCCGGCTCCTACGAGCAGTACTTC,CACGPSGSYEQYF
18,few,TRBV12-3/TRBV12-4,.,TRBJ2-3,TGTGCCAGCATCCCTTTGCGGCTCCCGGGCCGTCGAACAGATACGCAGTATTTT,CASIPLRLPGRRTDTQYF
13,.,TRBV7-9,.,TRBJ1-2,TGTGCCAGCAGCAAACAGGGCTTGTATGGCTACACCTTC,CASSKQGLYGYTF
16,few,TRBV7-9,TRBD1,TRBJ2-2,TGTGCCAGCAGCCGGACAGGGGCCCGGTACACCGGGGAGCTGTTTTTT,CASSRTGARYTGELFF
18,.,TRBV6-5,TRBD2,TRBJ2-3,TGTGCCAGCGCACAAGGGACTAGCGGGAGTGTAAGCACAGATACGCAGTATTTT,CASAQGTSGSVSTDTQYF
17,.,TRBV28,.,TRBJ2-5,TGTGCCAGCAGTTTAGGGGGGGCAGGACGAGGACAAGAGACCCAGTACTTC,CASSLGGAGRGQETQYF
13,few,TRBV20-1,TRBD1,TRBJ2-5,TGCAGTGCTAGGACAGGGGGTTGGGAGACCCAGTACTTC,CSARTGGWETQYF
13,.,TRBV6-1,.,TRBJ2-1,TGTGCCAGCAGTGAAAAGAGAAACAATGAGCAGTTCTTC,CASSEKRNNEQFF
14,.,TRBV7-2,.,TRBJ1-3,TGTGCCAGCAGCTTAGGATACGTAGGAAACACCATATATTTT,CASSLGYVGNTIYF
15,once,TRBV6-1,.,TRBJ1-4,TGTGCCAGCAGTGTTGGACGGACAACTAATGAAAAACTGTTTTTT,CASSVGRTTNEKLFF